This T cell receptor (beta chain) was sequenced for a study of control samples from healthy donors and cancer patients. Data came from immunoSEQ multiplex PCR; TCRdb stores just in-frame clones and leaves some out. In the table there are 100,000 to 110,000 clones, about 88% of which are singletons. J gave up 2 bases and V 0 bases, and 4 bases lay outside the gene matches. Germline lookup yields CDR1 LGHDT and CDR2 YNNKEL (reference sequence). The CDR3 sequence is 17 residues long. The sequence was obtained from a woman aged 45 to 65 in good health. Sequencing used blood. The genes are TRBV3-1 (or the pseudogene TRBV3-2) and TRBJ2-2; TRBD2 matches 9 bases. The CDR3, as DNA: TGTGCCAGCAGCCAAGAGCGGACTAGCGTAAACACCGGGGAGCTGTTTTTT. Protein sequence: CASSQERTSVNTGELFF.